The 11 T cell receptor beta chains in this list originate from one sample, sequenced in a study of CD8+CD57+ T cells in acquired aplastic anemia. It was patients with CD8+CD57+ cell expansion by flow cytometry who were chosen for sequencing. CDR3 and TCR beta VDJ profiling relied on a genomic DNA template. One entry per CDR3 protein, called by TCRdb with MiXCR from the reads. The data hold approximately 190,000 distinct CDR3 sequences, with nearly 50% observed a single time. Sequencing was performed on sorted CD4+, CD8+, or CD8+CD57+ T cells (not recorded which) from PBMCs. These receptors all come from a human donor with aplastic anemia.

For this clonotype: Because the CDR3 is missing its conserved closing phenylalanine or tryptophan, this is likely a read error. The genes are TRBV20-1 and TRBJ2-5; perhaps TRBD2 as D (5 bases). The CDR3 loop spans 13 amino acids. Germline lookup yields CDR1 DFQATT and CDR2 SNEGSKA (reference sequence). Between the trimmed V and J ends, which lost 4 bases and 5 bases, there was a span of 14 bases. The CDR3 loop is CSATPPPGETQYL. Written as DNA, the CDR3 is TGCAGTGCTACACCTCCCCCGGGGGAGACCCAGTACCTC.

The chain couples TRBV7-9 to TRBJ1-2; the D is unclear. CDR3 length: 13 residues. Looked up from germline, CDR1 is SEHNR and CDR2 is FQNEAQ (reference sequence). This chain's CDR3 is CGGGSSQRYGYTF. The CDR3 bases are TGTGGGGGAGGGAGTTCTCAACGCTATGGCTACACCTTC.

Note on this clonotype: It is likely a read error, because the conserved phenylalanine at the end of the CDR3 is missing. CDR3 DNA sequence: TGTGCCAGCAGTAGACAGGGGAGCAGCAATCAGCCCCAGCATTCT. It codes for CASSRQGSSNQPQHS. This chain joins TRBV6-1 and TRBJ1-5; 8 bases map to TRBD1. The J segment lost 1 base and the V segment lost 5 bases, leaving 4 bases of the junction unmatched. Looked up from germline, CDR1 is MNHNS and CDR2 is SASEGT. The length of the CDR3 is 15 residues.

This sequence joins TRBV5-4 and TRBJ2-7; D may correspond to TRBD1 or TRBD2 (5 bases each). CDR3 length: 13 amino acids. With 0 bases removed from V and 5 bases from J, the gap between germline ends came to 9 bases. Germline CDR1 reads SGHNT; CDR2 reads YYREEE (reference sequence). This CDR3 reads CASSLDRGDEQYF. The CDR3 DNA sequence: TGTGCCAGCAGCTTGGATCGAGGGGACGAGCAGTACTTC.

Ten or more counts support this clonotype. The chain's CDR3 is CAISESGVGTEAFF. Written as DNA, the CDR3 is TGTGCCATCAGTGAGTCAGGAGTTGGCACTGAAGCTTTCTTT. The V and J genes are TRBV10-3 and TRBJ1-1; D is uncertain. The CDR3 has 14 residues. Trimming stripped 0 bases from V and 4 bases from J, with 9 bases between. The germline gives CDR1 ENHRY, CDR2 SYGVKD.

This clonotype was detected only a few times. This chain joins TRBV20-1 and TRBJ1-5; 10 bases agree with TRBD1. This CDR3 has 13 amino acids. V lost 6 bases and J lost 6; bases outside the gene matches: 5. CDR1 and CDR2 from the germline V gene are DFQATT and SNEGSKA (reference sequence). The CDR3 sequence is CSARTGGGQPQHF. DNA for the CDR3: TGCAGTGCCCGGACAGGGGGTGGTCAGCCCCAGCATTTT.

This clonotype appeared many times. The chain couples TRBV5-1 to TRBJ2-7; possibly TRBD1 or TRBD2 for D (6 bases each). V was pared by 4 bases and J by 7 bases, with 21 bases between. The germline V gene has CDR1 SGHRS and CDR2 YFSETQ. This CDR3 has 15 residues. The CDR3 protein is CASSQFRGRGNEQYF. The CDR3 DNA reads TGCGCCAGCAGCCAATTCAGGGGCCGGGGGAATGAGCAGTACTTC.

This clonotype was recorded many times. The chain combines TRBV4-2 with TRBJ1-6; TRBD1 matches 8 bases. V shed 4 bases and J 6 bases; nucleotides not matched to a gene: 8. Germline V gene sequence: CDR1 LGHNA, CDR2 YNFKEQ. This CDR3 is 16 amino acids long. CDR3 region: CASSPTTGASNSPLHF. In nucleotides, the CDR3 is TGTGCCAGCAGCCCCACGACAGGGGCAAGTAATTCACCCCTCCACTTT.

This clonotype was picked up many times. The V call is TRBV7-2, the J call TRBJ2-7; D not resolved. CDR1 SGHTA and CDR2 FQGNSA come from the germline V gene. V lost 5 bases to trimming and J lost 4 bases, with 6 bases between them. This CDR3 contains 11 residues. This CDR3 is CASSPRYEQYF. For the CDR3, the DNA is TGTGCCAGCAGCCCGCGGTACGAGCAGTACTTC. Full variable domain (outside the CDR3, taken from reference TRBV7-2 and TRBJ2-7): GAGVSQSPSNKVTEKGKDVELRCDPISGHTALYWYRQSLGQGLEFLIYFQGNSAPDKSGLPSDRFSAERTGGSVSTLTIQRTQQEDSAVYLCASSPRYEQYFGPGTRLTVT.

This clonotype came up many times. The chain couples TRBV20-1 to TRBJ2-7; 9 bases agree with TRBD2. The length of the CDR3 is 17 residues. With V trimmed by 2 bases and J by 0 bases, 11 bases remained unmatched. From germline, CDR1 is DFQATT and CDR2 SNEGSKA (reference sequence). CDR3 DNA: TGCAGTGCTAGATCCGGGATAGCGGGAGCGATCTCCTACGAGCAGTACTTC. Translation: CSARSGIAGAISYEQYF.

CDR3 sequence reads: CASSWEGRTEAFF. As DNA, the CDR3 is TGTGCCAGCAGTTGGGAGGGTCGAACTGAAGCTTTCTTT. This sequence joins TRBV12-3 or TRBV12-4 and TRBJ1-1; the D is unclear. The length of the CDR3 is 13 residues. Trimming pared 4 bases from V and 5 bases from J, leaving 11 bases between.